The 27 T cell receptor beta chains listed next were all sequenced from one sample in a study of cytomegalovirus exposure and HLA in healthy donors. The primer mix had 60 Vbeta and 13 Jbeta primers. The method was immunoSEQ multiplex PCR; TCRdb's version includes in-frame clones alone and lacks a portion of them. The sample contains approximately 130,000 clones, just under 80% of which appear only once. Sample: PBMCs. The receptors shown here come from a male donor in good health and CMV-seronegative.

This sequence joins TRBV7-8 and TRBJ1-6, with 8 bases aligning to TRBD1. Germline V gene lookup returns CDR1 SGHVS and CDR2 FQNEAQ. With 1 base clipped from V and 10 bases from J, the junction kept 0 bases outside the gene matches. The CDR3 has 13 amino acids. The CDR3 sequence: CASSLDRGSPLHF. The CDR3 DNA reads as TGTGCCAGCAGCTTAGACAGGGGGTCACCCCTCCACTTT.

This rearrangement joins TRBV15 to TRBJ2-7; possible D gene TRBD1, 5 bases. Trimming took 0 bases from V and 0 from J, leaving 21 bases between them. CDR1 is LNHNV, CDR2 YYDKDF, per germline (reference sequence). The CDR3 runs 19 residues. The chain's CDR3 is CATSRDLFGPRQYSYEQYF. CDR3 in DNA: TGTGCCACCAGCAGAGATCTATTTGGGCCGAGACAGTACTCCTACGAGCAGTACTTC.

The rearrangement uses TRBV16 and TRBJ1-5; 8 bases are a match to TRBD1. The trim removed 2 bases at V and 6 bases at J, leaving 6 bases unmatched. The CDR3 runs 15 residues. From germline, CDR1 is KGHSY and CDR2 FQNENV. CDR3 DNA: TGTGCCAGCAGCCAACACGACAGGGGAGTTCAGCCCCAGCATTTT. Amino acids: CASSQHDRGVQPQHF.

The chain links TRBV25-1 to TRBJ1-4; D remains ambiguous. Germline CDR1 is MGHDK and CDR2 is SYGVNS. V was clipped by 1 base and J by 8 bases, with 14 bases between them. The CDR3 is 15 residues long. CDR3 protein: CASSESSGDTEKLFF. The DNA for the CDR3 is TGTGCCAGCAGTGAATCATCCGGAGATACAGAAAAACTGTTTTTT.

This clone was counted between two and nine times. The CDR3 end shows no conserved phenylalanine or tryptophan, and so a read error is likely. It is unclear where the CDR3 begins or ends on the DNA, so no DNA is shown, and the CDR3 is as TCRdb lists it. The rearrangement links TRBV3-1 (or the pseudogene TRBV3-2) to TRBJ1-2. The germline V gene has CDR1 LGHDT and CDR2 YNNKEL (reference sequence). The CDR3 comprises 8 residues, both ends counted. The CDR3 region is CASSPPGG.

V usage is TRBV11-2 and J usage is TRBJ1-1; D is perhaps TRBD1 (5 bases). CDR3 size: 13 residues. Germline loops: CDR1 SGHAT, CDR2 FQNNGV. Trimming cost V 8 bases and J 6 bases, with 16 bases left between them. The CDR3 spells CASALGLGAEAFF. Here the CDR3 DNA reads TGTGCCAGCGCTCTTGGCCTAGGGGCTGAAGCTTTCTTT.

The rearrangement joins TRBV6-1 to TRBJ1-2; D is undetermined. CDR1 and CDR2 (germline): MNHNS, SASEGT. This CDR3 spans 14 amino acids. V gave up 1 base and J gave up 2 bases, with 8 bases separating them. The CDR3 sequence: CASSEGGDNYGYTF. As DNA, the CDR3 is TGTGCCAGCAGTGAAGGCGGAGACAACTATGGCTACACCTTC.

The CDR3 bases are TGTGCCAGCAGTCCTCGGGAGACCCAGTACTTC. Its translation is CASSPRETQYF. The rearrangement links TRBV27 to TRBJ2-5; D ambiguous. V shed 5 bases and J shed 5 bases, with 6 bases lying between them. CDR1 MNHEY and CDR2 SMNVEV come from the germline V gene (reference sequence). This CDR3 spans 11 amino acids.

This sequence joins TRBV2 and TRBJ1-2; 8 nucleotides agree with TRBD1. This CDR3 is 14 amino acids long. J gave up 8 bases and V 4 bases, and 9 bases lay outside the gene matches. The V gene's germline CDR1 is SNHLY and CDR2 FYNNEI. CDR3 sequence (DNA): TGTGCCAGCAGTGTCTACCAGGGGGCGAGGGGCTACACCTTC. Protein product: CASSVYQGARGYTF. The entire variable domain, with the rest obtained from reference TRBV2 and TRBJ1-2, is as follows: EPEVTQTPSHQVTQMGQEVILRCVPISNHLYFYWYRQILGQKVEFLVSFYNNEISEKSEIFDDQFSVERPDGSNFTLKIRSTKLEDSAMYFCASSVYQGARGYTFGSGTRLTVV.

The V and J genes are TRBV7-8 and TRBJ2-7; D unresolved. Per the germline V gene, CDR1 is SGHVS and CDR2 is FQNEAQ. The germline V and J ends were trimmed by 5 bases and 0 bases, with 11 bases remaining between them. The CDR3 has 14 amino acids. The CDR3: CASSGRWSSYEQYF. The DNA of the CDR3 is TGTGCCAGCAGCGGAAGATGGAGCTCCTACGAGCAGTACTTC.

The rearrangement uses TRBV4-1 and TRBJ2-7; 7 nucleotides line up with TRBD1. The CDR3 totals 14 residues. V lost 3 bases and J lost 3; bases outside the gene matches: 5. Germline-derived CDR1 and CDR2 are MGHRA and YSYEKL. The CDR3 region has the DNA TGCGCCAGCAGCCACCTCCGGGACAGCTACGAGCAGTACTTC. Translated: CASSHLRDSYEQYF.

The chain is built from TRBV4-1 and TRBJ2-5; D not certain. The assigned J gene may be wrong: the sequence end matches TRBJ2-7 better. The CDR3 consists of 13 residues. CDR1 is MGHRA and CDR2 is YSYEKL in the germline V gene. The CDR3 here is CASSQDRGYEQYF. Written as DNA, the CDR3 is TGCGCCAGCAGCCAAGATCGCGGTTACGAGCAGTACTTC.

The chain uses TRBV5-8 and TRBJ1-6; perhaps TRBD1 as D (6 bases). Trimming took 0 bases from V and 5 from J, leaving 12 bases between them. This CDR3 comprises 16 residues. Germline CDR1 and CDR2: SGHTS and YDEGEE. DNA for the CDR3: TGTGCCAGCAGCTTGGGGCAGGGGAGGGATAATTCACCCCTCCACTTT. It translates to CASSLGQGRDNSPLHF.

The chain recombines TRBV14 with TRBJ2-6; D perhaps matches TRBD1 (5 bases). The germline V and J ends were trimmed by 4 bases and 4 bases, with 11 bases remaining between them. CDR3 length equals 15 residues. The V gene's germline CDR1 is SGHDN and CDR2 FVKESK. CDR3 sequence reads: CASSPGQTGANVLTF. In DNA form, the CDR3 reads TGTGCCAGCAGCCCTGGACAAACCGGGGCCAACGTCCTGACTTTC.

The chain recombines TRBV29-1 with TRBJ1-1, with 10 positions matching TRBD1. Germline trimming cut 4 bases from V and 6 bases from J; bases unmatched to any gene: 5. The V gene's germline CDR1 is SQVTM and CDR2 ANQGSEA. This CDR3 has 13 residues. CDR3 bases: TGCAGCGTTGCGGATGGGACAGGGGCTGAAGCTTTCTTT. The encoded protein is CSVADGTGAEAFF.

The chain recombines TRBV7-2 with TRBJ2-7; D is possibly TRBD2 (6 bases). The V end was cut by 5 bases, the J end by 3 bases, with 8 bases between. The CDR3 is 12 amino acids. The germline V gene has CDR1 SGHTA and CDR2 FQGNSA. CDR3 loop: CASSRGIYEQYF. The DNA for the CDR3 is TGTGCCAGCAGCCGCGGGATCTACGAGCAGTACTTC.

J is TRBJ2-2 and V is TRBV4-3; tentatively, D is TRBD1 (6 bases). V lost 6 bases and J 2 bases, leaving 10 bases between the germline ends. This CDR3 region has 14 residues. CDR1 LGHNA and CDR2 YSLEER come from the germline V gene. CDR3 bases: TGCGCCAGCAGGGGACACATCAACACCGGGGAGCTGTTTTTT. As protein: CASRGHINTGELFF.

V gene TRBV6-1 combines with J gene TRBJ2-5, with 10 bases lining up with TRBD1. The J call may be mistaken, given a closer DNA end match to TRBJ2-7. CDR3 size: 13 residues. Germline CDR1 MNHNS, CDR2 SASEGT. The CDR3 loop is CATGLTGGGEQYF. The CDR3 nucleotides read TGTGCCACGGGGTTGACAGGGGGCGGCGAGCAGTACTTC.

This sequence joins TRBV2 and TRBJ1-3, with a possible D match to TRBD1 (5 bases). CDR1 and CDR2 from the germline V gene are SNHLY and FYNNEI. This CDR3 region has 13 residues. The ends were cut back, 9 bases at V and 0 bases at J, with 9 bases in the middle. The CDR3 loop is CARQVHSGNTIYF. The CDR3 DNA reads TGTGCCAGACAGGTCCACTCTGGAAACACCATATATTTT.

This chain joins TRBV7-2 and TRBJ1-1; no definite D call. CDR3 length: 13 residues. Trimming left V 5 bases short and J 10 bases short, with 17 bases between. Germline loops: CDR1 SGHTA, CDR2 FQGNSA. CDR3 amino acids: CASSAEDTLGAFF. The DNA of the CDR3 is TGTGCCAGCAGCGCCGAAGATACCCTCGGAGCTTTCTTT.

The rearrangement joins TRBV4-2 to TRBJ2-1; D ambiguous. The CDR3 consists of 16 residues. V dropped 4 bases and J dropped 2 bases, with 15 bases sitting between them. Germline V lookup: CDR1 LGHNA, CDR2 YNFKEQ. The CDR3 spells CASSRGASGPYNEQFF. DNA for the CDR3: TGTGCCAGCAGCCGTGGCGCCTCTGGGCCCTACAATGAGCAGTTCTTC.

This clone was found a few times. The rearrangement joins TRBV27 to TRBJ1-4; 7 nucleotides line up with TRBD1. Germline V gives CDR1 MNHEY, CDR2 SMNVEV (reference sequence). The junction had 4 bases not matched to a gene; V was cut back by 5 bases and J by 4 bases. The CDR3 has 14 residues. The CDR3 is CASSRDRLNEKLFF. CDR3 DNA sequence: TGTGCCAGCAGTAGGGACAGACTTAATGAAAAACTGTTTTTT.

The chain joins TRBV7-9 to TRBJ2-1; D may be TRBD2 (5 bases). Germline V CDR1 and CDR2: SEHNR, FQNEAQ (reference sequence). CDR3 size: 11 residues. V lost 11 bases to trimming and J lost 0 bases, with 5 bases between them. CDR3 in DNA: TGTGCCGAGGGCTCCTACAATGAGCAGTTCTTC. Protein product: CAEGSYNEQFF.

This clone was seen a handful of times. The V call is TRBV19, the J call TRBJ1-2; D possibly corresponds to TRBD1 (6 bases). V lost 6 bases to trimming and J lost 4 bases, with 12 bases between them. CDR1 is LNHDA and CDR2 is SQIVND in the germline V gene (reference sequence). CDR3 length equals 13 residues. CDR3 sequence: CASRLQGSYGYTF. Here the CDR3 DNA reads TGTGCCAGTAGGTTACAGGGAAGCTATGGCTACACCTTC.

The chain has TRBV7-9 and TRBJ1-5, with TRBD1 identical over 8 bases. Germline V gives CDR1 SEHNR, CDR2 FQNEAQ (reference sequence). The junction had 8 bases not matched to a gene; V was cut back by 5 bases and J by 5 bases. The CDR3 loop spans 15 amino acids. CDR3 sequence: CASSHGTGKDQPQHF. The CDR3 nucleotides are TGTGCCAGCAGCCACGGGACAGGCAAGGATCAGCCCCAGCATTTT.

The chain joins TRBV2 to TRBJ2-1; 13 nucleotides align to TRBD2. The germline V gene encodes CDR1 SNHLY and CDR2 FYNNEI. V was clipped by 4 bases and J by 5 bases; unmatched bases: 2. The CDR3 sequence is 15 residues long. This CDR3 reads CASSGTSGGHNEQFF. In DNA form, the CDR3 reads TGTGCCAGCAGTGGGACTAGCGGGGGTCACAATGAGCAGTTCTTC.

The V call is TRBV10-3, the J call TRBJ2-3; 8 bases are shared with TRBD1. The CDR3 covers 15 residues. Germline trimming cut 5 bases from V and 1 base from J; bases unmatched to any gene: 5. Germline V CDR1 and CDR2: ENHRY, SYGVKD. Written as DNA, the CDR3 is TGTGCCATCAGTTACCGGACAGGGCGCACAGATACGCAGTATTTT. Translating it yields CAISYRTGRTDTQYF.